One sample yielded the 18 T cell receptor beta chains listed below, sequenced in a study of blood T cell repertoires in COVID-19. Method: immunoSEQ multiplex PCR; TCRdb's copy keeps in-frame clones and lacks some. The sample includes around 200,000 clones, about 83% of them seen just once. The sequencing sample was made of peripheral blood. The receptors were gathered from a woman aged 18-35 years who had recovered from COVID-19.

The rearrangement uses TRBV3-1 (or the pseudogene TRBV3-2) and TRBJ2-1; D unclear. The germline V gene encodes CDR1 LGHDT and CDR2 YNNKEL (reference sequence). V lost 3 bases, J lost 8 bases, and 5 bases lay in between. This CDR3 is 11 amino acids long. CDR3 sequence: CASSQGYEQFF. The CDR3 DNA reads as TGTGCCAGCAGCCAGGGCTATGAGCAGTTCTTC.

The CDR3 region has the DNA TGTGCCAGCAGCTTACTAGCGGGGGGGCCTGTAGATGAGCAGTTCTTC. The encoded protein is CASSLLAGGPVDEQFF. The chain is built from TRBV7-9 and TRBJ2-1, with 12 bases identical to TRBD2. CDR1 and CDR2 from the germline V gene are SEHNR and FQNEAQ (reference sequence). J lost 8 bases, V lost 2 bases, and 7 bases had no gene match. The CDR3 runs 16 residues.

V and J are TRBV4-1 and TRBJ1-2; D uncertain. V shed 0 bases and J shed 0 bases, with 11 bases lying between them. Germline V gene lookup returns CDR1 MGHRA and CDR2 YSYEKL. The CDR3 has 16 residues. The CDR3 DNA sequence: TGCGCCAGCAGCCAAGATCCACGCCGAGCTAACTATGGCTACACCTTC. Translated: CASSQDPRRANYGYTF.

This clone was recorded only once. The chain recombines TRBV14 with TRBJ2-1; 7 bases map to TRBD1. Germline loops: CDR1 SGHDN, CDR2 FVKESK. Trimming removed 10 bases from V and 6 bases from J; junction bases left unmatched: 12. The CDR3 is 14 residues long. CDR3 sequence reads: CATSGTDNSNEQFF. The CDR3 DNA reads TGTGCCACCTCCGGGACAGACAACTCCAATGAGCAGTTCTTC.

The chain links TRBV4-1 to TRBJ2-3, with 10 bases that match TRBD2. V lost 7 bases and J lost 2; bases outside the gene matches: 12. Germline V gene lookup returns CDR1 MGHRA and CDR2 YSYEKL. The CDR3 has 17 amino acids. The CDR3 spells CASTGPQREGFTDTQYF. The CDR3 DNA reads as TGCGCCAGCACCGGTCCCCAGCGGGAGGGGTTCACAGATACGCAGTATTTT.

V is TRBV18 and J is TRBJ1-1, with D possibly matching TRBD1 (6 bases). CDR3 length: 14 residues. CDR1 is KGHSH, CDR2 LQKENI, per germline. The V and J ends lost 3 bases and 5 bases respectively, with 13 bases between them. CDR3 protein: CASSPLQGMTEAFF. DNA for the CDR3: TGTGCCAGCTCACCGCTTCAGGGGATGACTGAAGCTTTCTTT.

The V and J genes are TRBV11-2 and TRBJ1-6; no clear D gene. Germline loops: CDR1 SGHAT, CDR2 FQNNGV. There are 15 residues in the CDR3. The V end lost 5 bases, the J end lost 5 bases, and 13 bases lay between the germline ends. CDR3 in amino acids: CASSPTGGNNSPLHF. CDR3 nucleotide sequence: TGTGCCAGCAGCCCCACGGGCGGGAATAATTCACCCCTCCACTTT.

This clone was seen only once. The chain has TRBV9 and TRBJ2-2; TRBD2 might be the D (6 bases). Germline V gene lookup returns CDR1 SGDLS and CDR2 YYNGEE. The CDR3 runs to 15 residues. The V end lost 1 base, the J end lost 9 bases, and 16 bases lay between the germline ends. The CDR3 spells CASSVTGTATRELFF. The CDR3 DNA reads as TGTGCCAGCAGCGTAACGGGGACTGCGACCAGGGAGCTGTTTTTT. Full variable domain (remainder filled in from reference TRBV9 and TRBJ2-2): DSGVTQTPKHLITATGQRVTLRCSPRSGDLSVYWYQQSLDQGLQFLIQYYNGEERAKGNILERFSAQQFPDLHSELNLSSLELGDSALYFCASSVTGTATRELFFGEGSRLTVL.

The chain carries TRBV7-6 and TRBJ2-1, with D perhaps matching TRBD1 (5 bases). Deletions cut 4 bases from V and 9 bases from J, with 19 bases between. Looked up from germline, CDR1 is SGHVS and CDR2 is FNYEAQ. The CDR3 extends over 15 amino acids. CDR3: CASSSTKQPRGEQFF. The CDR3 bases are TGTGCCAGCAGCTCTACGAAACAACCTAGGGGTGAGCAGTTCTTC.

The chain employs TRBV7-9 and TRBJ1-4, with a possible D match to TRBD1 (5 bases). The CDR3 consists of 14 residues. The germline CDR1 and CDR2 sequences are SEHNR and FQNEAQ (reference sequence). Trimming removed 5 bases from V and 7 bases from J, with 14 bases in between. The CDR3 nucleotides read TGTGCCAGCAGCAGGGACGCTACGAGTGAAAAACTGTTTTTT. Its protein is CASSRDATSEKLFF.

This clone was observed many times. The rearrangement links TRBV9 to TRBJ2-1; 9 bases line up with TRBD1. The CDR3 extends over 16 amino acids. Losses at the gene ends were 3 bases for V and 8 bases for J; bases not matched to a gene: 12. Germline CDR1 is SGDLS and CDR2 is YYNGEE. The CDR3 nucleotides read TGTGCCAGCAGCGAAGACCGGGACAGGGAAACGGATGAGCAGTTCTTC. It specifies CASSEDRDRETDEQFF.

This clone was counted a single time. V and J are TRBV18 and TRBJ2-3; D is undetermined. Germline lookup yields CDR1 KGHSH and CDR2 LQKENI. Between the trimmed V and J ends, which lost 3 bases and 3 bases, there was a span of 4 bases. The CDR3 extends over 12 amino acids. CDR3 DNA sequence: TGTGCCAGCTCACCCCGTACAGATACGCAGTATTTT. It yields the protein CASSPRTDTQYF.

The CDR3 sequence is CASSNAGTGGHTEAFF. In nucleotides, the CDR3 is TGTGCCAGCAGCAACGCCGGGACAGGGGGTCACACTGAAGCTTTCTTT. J is TRBJ1-1 and V is TRBV6-2 or TRBV6-3, with 11 bases identical to TRBD1. Per germline, CDR1 MNHEY and CDR2 SVGEGT. Germline trimming cut 6 bases from V and 3 bases from J; bases unmatched to any gene: 9. The CDR3 totals 16 residues.

The rearrangement joins TRBV4-2 to TRBJ2-5, with 14 bases identical to TRBD2. Unmatched junction bases numbered 13, after V lost 5 bases and J lost 5 bases. Germline values: CDR1 LGHNA, CDR2 YNFKEQ. The CDR3 runs 18 residues. In DNA, the CDR3 is TGTGCCAGCAGCTCACCGGGACTAGCGGGAGAGGGTGGGGAGACCCAGTACTTC. Translated: CASSSPGLAGEGGETQYF.

The J gene is TRBJ2-3, the V gene TRBV19; TRBD1 aligns across 7 bases. This CDR3 has 15 residues. CDR1 is LNHDA, CDR2 SQIVND, per germline (reference sequence). V gave up 6 bases and J gave up 6 bases; unmatched junction bases: 12. CDR3 sequence (DNA): TGTGCCAGTAGCTCGACAGGGATTTTCTCTGATACGCAGTATTTT. This codes for CASSSTGIFSDTQYF. Looking up the rest from reference TRBV19 and TRBJ2-3 gives the full variable domain: DGGITQSPKYLFRKEGQNVTLSCEQNLNHDAMYWYRQDPGQGLRLIYYSQIVNDFQKGDIAEGYSVSREKKESFPLTVTSAQKNPTAFYLCASSSTGIFSDTQYFGPGTRLTVL.

This chain connects TRBV5-6 to TRBJ2-2, with 10 bases fitting TRBD2. The CDR3 loop spans 14 amino acids. V shed 4 bases, J shed 6 bases, and the junction held 3 bases outside the gene matches. Germline CDR1 is SGHDT and CDR2 is YYEEEE. The CDR3 bases are TGTGCCAGCAGCCACCTAGCGGGAGCCGGGGAGCTGTTTTTT. It encodes CASSHLAGAGELFF.

The V and J genes are TRBV7-9 and TRBJ2-3, with 14 bases aligning to TRBD2. The germline V gene encodes CDR1 SEHNR and CDR2 FQNEAQ (reference sequence). V was pared by 1 base and J by 4 bases, with 10 bases of the junction left unmatched. The length of the CDR3 is 19 residues. The CDR3 sequence is CASSLEGLAGGVGADTQYF. For the CDR3, the DNA is TGTGCCAGCAGCTTAGAAGGACTAGCGGGAGGAGTTGGGGCAGATACGCAGTATTTT.

A remark on this clone: Other DNA variants within this sample encode the same CDR3. This chain links TRBV3-1 (or the pseudogene TRBV3-2) with TRBJ2-7; D may be TRBD1 (5 bases). V lost 4 bases and J lost 3, with 7 bases in between. Germline V gene data show CDR1 as LGHDT and CDR2 as YNNKEL (reference sequence). The CDR3 totals 12 residues. For the CDR3, the DNA is TGTGCCAGCAGCCGTCAGGGCTACGAGCAGTACTTC. Residues: CASSRQGYEQYF.